The 4 T cell receptor beta chains presented below share a single source sample, sequenced in a study of somatic mutations in cytotoxic T cells in rheumatoid arthritis. The protocol was immunoSEQ multiplex PCR, while the TCRdb copy is restricted to in-frame clones and leaves out a portion. The table lists 20,000 or so clones, 65% to 75% of them singletons. What was sequenced was CD8+ T cells sorted from blood. The origin of the receptors is a man in his sixties in good health.

This clone was counted between two and nine times. This rearrangement joins TRBV28 to TRBJ2-7; 14 positions agree with TRBD2. The CDR3 runs 16 residues. The V gene end was trimmed by 6 bases and the J gene end by 3 bases; junction bases not matched to a gene: 7. Germline loops: CDR1 MDHEN, CDR2 SYDVKM. CDR3 DNA sequence: TGTGCCAGCAGCCGGACTAGCGGGAGGACCCACTACGAGCAGTACTTC. Its protein product is CASSRTSGRTHYEQYF.

The count of this clone is one. This chain uses TRBV5-4 with TRBJ2-5; 8 nucleotides agree with TRBD2. The CDR3 runs 14 residues. Germline V gene sequence: CDR1 SGHNT, CDR2 YYREEE (reference sequence). With V trimmed by 1 base and J by 2 bases, 1 base remained unmatched. The CDR3 DNA is TGTGCCAGCAGCTTGACGGGAGGGCAAGAGACCCAGTACTTC. Translated: CASSLTGGQETQYF.

The gene calls are TRBV7-9 and TRBJ2-2, with a weak D call TRBD2 (5 bases). CDR1 and CDR2 (germline): SEHNR, FQNEAQ (reference sequence). This CDR3 region has 15 residues. V was shortened by 7 bases and J by 4 bases, with 16 bases between the two germline ends. Here the CDR3 reads CASKITTRGTGELFF. The CDR3 DNA sequence: TGTGCCAGCAAAATTACTACTAGAGGCACCGGGGAGCTGTTTTTT.

J is TRBJ2-7 and V is TRBV19; TRBD2 aligns across 11 bases. Germline CDR1 and CDR2: LNHDA and SQIVND (reference sequence). V gave up 2 bases and J gave up 3 bases; unmatched junction bases: 6. This CDR3 contains 16 residues. The CDR3 sequence is CASSIIPLAGGYEQYF. The DNA of the CDR3 is TGTGCCAGTAGTATAATCCCTCTAGCGGGAGGCTACGAGCAGTACTTC. The full variable domain, in which reference TRBV19 and TRBJ2-7 provide the parts outside the CDR3, is DGGITQSPKYLFRKEGQNVTLSCEQNLNHDAMYWYRQDPGQGLRLIYYSQIVNDFQKGDIAEGYSVSREKKESFPLTVTSAQKNPTAFYLCASSIIPLAGGYEQYFGPGTRLTVT.